The text below deals with one T cell receptor (beta chain). Its cognate antigen has yet to be identified. A read error is likely here: a far larger clone is one base away. Including cysteine and phenylalanine, the CDR3 has 15 amino acids. Only CDR3 DNA remains: 45 bases, in frame from the first base. Sequences SGHAT (CDR1) and FQNNGV (CDR2) are obtained from the germline V gene. V is cut back by 1 base and J by 3 bases, with 5 bases in the junction unmatched. The donors were healthy, HIV-negative adults who had no recently reported acute infections or vaccinations. Only Caucasian adults living in Nashville, Tennessee, USA were represented among the donors. For unsorted samples, some 90 million PBMCs were counted, and genomic DNA was extracted using the QIAamp DNA Blood Mini kit. Blood was obtained by leukapheresis, after which PBMCs were separated by Ficoll-Histopaque density gradient centrifugation and cryopreserved in liquid nitrogen vapor phase.

These data belong to a study of shared clonotypes between healthy human individuals (dated by TCRdb to the early 2020s). Context from the whole study: The cohort included a few men and a couple of women between 18 and 49 years of age. Blood TCR repertoires of four to six healthy adults were deeply sequenced to estimate repertoire size and the extent of clonotype sharing between individuals. Between about 0.9 and 9 billion PBMCs per donor were obtained by leukapheresis. To increase sequencing depth and limit assay-specific biases, TCR repertoire library preparation and sequencing were carried out by different laboratories using diverse techniques.

Study-wide conclusions, independent of this receptor: The genetic and exposure-history diversity represented was limited by the small number of donors. Pairwise subsampling led to the expectation that sequencing depth would affect the degree of clonotype sharing among donors. Only blood was sampled, and tissue TCR repertoires likely differ from those in blood.

Using the deep immunoSEQ assay, TCR CDR3 regions were amplified from genomic DNA by multiplex PCR. Extracted genomic DNA from each cell subset was distributed evenly across all wells of several immunoSEQ 96-well plates, and each plate was treated as a replicate. For unsorted PBMC, 250 to 350 ng of genomic DNA, equivalent to around 30,000 T cell genomes, went into each replicate PCR. Ten immunoSEQ deep assay plates were used to sequence unsorted PBMC genomic DNA. Purified libraries were quantified with a Qubit 3.0 fluorometer, sized on a Bioanalyzer 2100, and re-quantified with the KAPA Library Quantification kit. Every immunoSEQ 96-well plate was sequenced on a separate single-read 150-cycle Illumina NextSeq 550 flow cell. The authors' analysis ran thus. Because the immunoSEQ output held only junctional sequences and lacked quality scores, the filtering could not match the filtering applied to full-length reads. Sequences were annotated with PyIR, a Python wrapper for IgBLAST v1.9, and V/J genes and CDR3 were assigned using IMGT germline references. Any read was removed if the V/J assignment was weak (E-value above 1e-6), the CDR3 was missing, or the read contained stop codons, out-of-frame junctions, or ambiguous translated residues. V3J clonotypes were defined as sequences sharing an identical inferred V gene, J gene, and CDR3 amino acid sequence. To compute the percentage overlap between repertoires, the number of shared unique clonotypes was divided by the size of the smaller repertoire. Repertoire richness was assessed with RTK rarefaction, the Chao1 estimator, and Recon v2.1 estimates of unobserved clonotypes. TCRdb holds this immuneACCESS table with in-frame rearrangements only. Some clones are missing; in checked studies, unresolved V genes explain under half, and the rest has no known cause. V and J calls and clone size come straight from that table; D and trimming were deduced from the DNA. The sample table holds over 400,000 clones, of which 81% were seen once. The ten largest clones add up to 10% to 15% of the sample.

The chain was built from TRBV11-2 and TRBJ2-7; TRBD2 matches 8 bases in the middle. Material for sequencing was PBMCs. The receptor was derived from a woman in her forties in good health. Some clones in this sample may be carry-over from other donors' samples. In nucleotide form, the sequence is TGTGCCAGCAGCTTAGTCGTAGCGGGGATCTACGAGCAGTACTTC. This encodes CASSLVVAGIYEQYF.